This T cell receptor beta chain was sequenced during a study of blood T cells in healthy people across ages. The authors ran a second PCR of 7 to 11 cycles using a sample-barcoded 5' primer and a J-beta primer mix. Carrying 12 random nucleotides, a template-switch adaptor labeled each individual cDNA molecule. TCRdb reprocessed the 5' RACE reads with MiXCR, giving one entry per CDR3 protein. In the table there are some 1.7 million distinct CDR3 sequences, roughly 27% of which are singletons. This receptor was taken from a woman younger than 45 in good health. Sequencing was carried out using blood.

The CDR3 spells CASSLQVPDTDTQYF. CDR3 DNA: TGCGCCAGCAGCCTCCAGGTCCCTGACACAGATACGCAGTATTTT. This rearrangement joins TRBV5-1 to TRBJ2-3, with unresolved D. Germline V gives CDR1 SGHRS, CDR2 YFSETQ. The V end lost 4 bases, the J end lost 2 bases, and 14 bases lay between the germline ends. The CDR3 runs to 15 residues.